This section outlines one T cell receptor beta chain sequence together with its context. This clone has a handful of counts. Its antigen is unknown. Per-base qualities were not stored, and no clone one base away is much larger. The library was built by means of the immunoSEQ multiplex PCR assay. This is the immuneACCESS table as TCRdb keeps it, with only in-frame sequences that have V and J called. A part of the clones is gone; compared with another copy, unresolved V genes explain less than half, and the rest is unexplained. The sample records tens of thousands of clones, about 76% of which are singletons. About 9% of the sample rests with the top ten. The study evaluated CTLA-4 blockade (ipilimumab) given together with focal radiation therapy in patients who had chemo-refractory metastatic non-small-cell lung cancer. These data come from a study of radiotherapy plus CTLA-4 blockade in lung cancer (dated by TCRdb to the late 2010s). For the wider study: Among enrolled patients, approximately 19% had an objective response and roughly 33% reached disease control. Broader findings and caveats from the paper: After treatment with radiotherapy and ipilimumab, TCR clones that came from tumors expanded in the peripheral blood. Increased serum interferon-beta after radiation, together with early dynamic changes in blood T cell clones, were reported to be the strongest predictors of response.

The CDR3 runs 13 residues from the cysteine to the phenylalanine. Only the CDR3 part of the read is kept: 39 bases, read in frame from the first base. Trimming removed 5 bases from V and 5 bases from J, leaving 12 bases between the germline ends. CDR1 and CDR2 (MNHNY, SVGAGI) derive from the germline V gene (reference sequence). The sequencing here drew on peripheral blood, taken from a patient treated with radiotherapy plus ipilimumab. The rearrangement joined TRBV6-6 to TRBJ1-2; the best D guess is TRBD1, with 6 bases matching. The receptor's source is a human donor with non-small cell lung cancer who had a complete response to radiotherapy plus ipilimumab. CDR3 sequence: CASSPRDNYGYTF. The nucleotide sequence reads as follows: TGTGCCAGCAGTCCCAGGGACAATTATGGCTACACCTTC.